The 25 T cell receptor beta chains given below trace back to one sample, sequenced in a study of shared clonotypes between healthy human individuals. Generated by immunoSEQ multiplex PCR, the TCRdb table keeps only in-frame clones and is missing some. The data show 700,000 or so clones, with 60% to 80% seen just once and approximately 1.8% held by the top ten. The sequencing sample was made of memory CD4+ T cells sorted from blood. The subset: CD45RA-negative fraction. All receptors derive from a woman between 25 and 40 years old in good health.

J is TRBJ1-2 and V is TRBV27; D possibly corresponds to TRBD1 (5 bases). V lost 2 bases, J lost 1 base, and 11 bases lay in between. There are 15 residues in the CDR3. From germline, CDR1 is MNHEY and CDR2 SMNVEV (reference sequence). The CDR3 DNA is TGTGCCAGCAGTTTAGAGGGACGCGTTAACTATGGCTACACCTTC. Translation: CASSLEGRVNYGYTF.

This chain connects TRBV28 to TRBJ2-6; D not certain. CDR1 is MDHEN and CDR2 is SYDVKM in the germline V gene. This CDR3 has 14 residues. V lost 7 bases to trimming and J lost 0 bases, with 7 bases between them. The CDR3 DNA sequence: TGTGCCAGCATGTCCGGCTCTGGGGCCAACGTCCTGACTTTC. Amino acids: CASMSGSGANVLTF.

V gene TRBV5-1 combines with J gene TRBJ2-7; 8 bases line up with TRBD2. This CDR3 spans 14 amino acids. Germline V gene data show CDR1 as SGHRS and CDR2 as YFSETQ. J lost 5 bases, V lost 3 bases, and 7 bases had no gene match. The CDR3, as DNA: TGCGCCAGCAGCTCCGGGACTAGTGGCCACGAGCAGTACTTC. It specifies CASSSGTSGHEQYF.

This clone was picked up one time. The chain recombines TRBV7-2 with TRBJ1-4; D might be TRBD1 (5 bases). Trimming removed 5 bases from V and 4 bases from J, with 11 bases in between. The germline gives CDR1 SGHTA, CDR2 FQGNSA. This CDR3 is 14 amino acids long. The CDR3 sequence: CASSPGLRNEKLFF. In DNA, the CDR3 is TGTGCCAGCAGCCCGGGACTGCGTAATGAAAAACTGTTTTTT.

The V and J genes are TRBV28 and TRBJ1-1, with D unclear. CDR3 size: 16 residues. The V gene lost 6 bases and the J gene lost 1 base, with 18 bases spanning the gap. Germline CDR1 is MDHEN and CDR2 is SYDVKM. The CDR3 DNA follows: TGTGCCAGCAGCTCCCCCCTGGAGACCAAGAACACTGAAGCTTTCTTT. Amino acid sequence: CASSSPLETKNTEAFF.

V usage is TRBV9 and J usage is TRBJ2-3; TRBD2 might be the D (5 bases). This CDR3 contains 15 residues. Germline V gene lookup returns CDR1 SGDLS and CDR2 YYNGEE. V lost 3 bases to trimming and J lost 0 bases, with 11 bases between them. The CDR3 here is CASSAAEYSTDTQYF. The DNA of the CDR3 is TGTGCCAGCAGCGCAGCGGAATATAGCACAGATACGCAGTATTTT.

This clone was counted a single time. V usage is TRBV7-8 and J usage is TRBJ1-1; D unclear. Trimming took 6 bases from V and 5 from J, leaving 19 bases between them. Germline V gene lookup returns CDR1 SGHVS and CDR2 FQNEAQ. The length of the CDR3 is 15 residues. The CDR3 sequence is CASSTDTPGRTEAFF. DNA for the CDR3: TGTGCCAGCAGTACCGACACCCCAGGTAGGACTGAAGCTTTCTTT.

The V gene is TRBV28, the J gene TRBJ1-5; D is uncertain. In germline, CDR1 is MDHEN, CDR2 SYDVKM. V was pared by 7 bases and J by 3 bases, with 7 bases between. This CDR3 region has 12 residues. The CDR3 DNA reads TGTGCCAGCACCACTTCCAATCAGCCCCAGCATTTT. This sequence encodes CASTTSNQPQHF.

This clone showed up just once. The chain has TRBV5-1 and TRBJ1-4, with TRBD1 matching 8 bases. Trimming took 2 bases from V and 7 from J; bases not matched to a gene: 4. This CDR3 spans 14 amino acids. Germline CDR1 is SGHRS and CDR2 is YFSETQ. The DNA of the CDR3 is TGCGCCAGCAGCTTAGGACAGGGCTTTGAAAAACTGTTTTTT. Residues: CASSLGQGFEKLFF.

The J gene is TRBJ2-7, the V gene TRBV28; 10 positions agree with TRBD1. The CDR3 runs to 16 residues. Germline V gene sequence: CDR1 MDHEN, CDR2 SYDVKM. The V and J ends lost 3 bases and 6 bases, in that order; junction bases with no gene match: 11. CDR3 amino acids: CASSFSGQGVPSEQYF. The CDR3 region has the DNA TGTGCCAGCAGTTTCTCTGGACAGGGGGTACCGAGCGAGCAGTACTTC.

The chain joins TRBV7-6 to TRBJ2-7; D unresolved. From germline, CDR1 is SGHVS and CDR2 FNYEAQ. Trimming cost V 2 bases and J 2 bases, with 10 bases left between them. CDR3 length equals 14 residues. CDR3 amino acids: CASSLTTTTYEQYF. CDR3 nucleotides: TGTGCCAGCAGCTTAACCACAACTACCTACGAGCAGTACTTC.

This chain links TRBV11-2 with TRBJ2-6; a weak D match, TRBD1 (6 bases). Deletions cut 6 bases from V and 4 bases from J, with 16 bases between. Germline V CDR1 and CDR2: SGHAT, FQNNGV. The CDR3 is made up of 16 amino acids. CDR3 region: CASRRLGTTGANVLTF. The CDR3 DNA is TGTGCCAGCAGGCGCCTTGGGACAACCGGGGCCAACGTCCTGACTTTC.

This clone has ten or more counts. This chain joins TRBV25-1 and TRBJ2-1; 14 nucleotides line up with TRBD2. The germline V gene has CDR1 MGHDK and CDR2 SYGVNS. This CDR3 spans 17 amino acids. The ends lost 1 base at V and 5 bases at J; junction bases unmatched: 4. CDR3 coding DNA: TGTGCCAGCAGTGAATCCCGGGGACTAGCGGGAGACAATGAGCAGTTCTTC. This sequence encodes CASSESRGLAGDNEQFF.

There are a few counts of this clone. The chain is built from TRBV10-1 and TRBJ2-7; TRBD2 matches 7 bases. The CDR3 covers 13 residues. Germline V lookup: CDR1 WNHNN, CDR2 SYGVQD (reference sequence). V dropped 10 bases and J dropped 2; count of bases not matched to a gene: 8. The CDR3 sequence: CAMGGVFPYEQYF. The CDR3 DNA reads as TGCGCCATGGGAGGGGTTTTCCCCTACGAGCAGTACTTC.

This chain links TRBV4-2 with TRBJ2-3; D call uncertain. The CDR3 is made up of 14 amino acids. CDR1 is LGHNA, CDR2 YNFKEQ, per germline. The V gene lost 4 bases and the J gene lost 2 bases, with 10 bases spanning the gap. The CDR3: CASSLLGSTDTQYF. CDR3 DNA: TGTGCCAGCAGCCTTCTAGGTTCCACAGATACGCAGTATTTT.

The chain links TRBV18 to TRBJ2-5; D uncertain. Germline assignment: CDR1 KGHSH and CDR2 LQKENI. The V and J ends lost 4 bases and 5 bases respectively, with 11 bases between them. This CDR3 is built from 13 residues. The CDR3 DNA follows: TGTGCCAGCTCACGTGGTTTTGGGGAGACCCAGTACTTC. Protein sequence: CASSRGFGETQYF.

This clone was seen only a few times. This chain connects TRBV2 to TRBJ1-4; no reliable D call. Germline CDR1 SNHLY, CDR2 FYNNEI. V was pared by 2 bases and J by 5 bases, with 9 bases between. CDR3 size: 14 residues. In DNA, the CDR3 is TGTGCCAGCAGTGAATCCGCGTACAATGAAAAACTGTTTTTT. Translation: CASSESAYNEKLFF.

The CDR3 sequence is CAWSAYRGIRTDTQYF. The CDR3 DNA reads as TGTGCCTGGAGTGCCTACAGGGGAATTAGGACAGATACGCAGTATTTT. V usage is TRBV30 and J usage is TRBJ2-3; TRBD1 matches 7 bases. The CDR3 consists of 16 residues. With V trimmed by 1 base and J by 3 bases, 10 bases remained unmatched. Germline CDR1 is GTSNPN and CDR2 is SVGIG (reference sequence). Together with reference TRBV30 and TRBJ2-3, the CDR3 gives the full variable domain: SQTIHQWPATLVQPVGSPLSLECTVEGTSNPNLYWYRQAAGRGLQLLFYSVGIGQISSEVPQNLSASRPQDRQFILSSKKLLLSDSGFYLCAWSAYRGIRTDTQYFGPGTRLTVL.

This clone was recorded at least ten times. This chain connects TRBV28 to TRBJ1-3; 9 bases are a match to TRBD1. CDR3 size: 19 residues. Germline V gene lookup returns CDR1 MDHEN and CDR2 SYDVKM. V gave up 3 bases and J gave up 0 bases; unmatched junction bases: 12. CDR3 in amino acids: CASSFRRGTGTVSGNTIYF. CDR3 sequence (DNA): TGTGCCAGCAGTTTCCGTCGAGGGACAGGGACCGTCTCTGGAAACACCATATATTTT.

This clone was picked up a small number of times. V and J are TRBV19 and TRBJ1-2; D is perhaps TRBD1 (6 bases). Germline-derived CDR1 and CDR2 are LNHDA and SQIVND (reference sequence). V dropped 6 bases and J dropped 4 bases, with 18 bases sitting between them. This CDR3 region has 15 residues. The CDR3 DNA reads as TGTGCCAGTAGCCAGATGGCGGGACAAGGCTATGGCTACACCTTC. It encodes CASSQMAGQGYGYTF.

This clone appeared many times. The rearrangement joins TRBV20-1 to TRBJ2-1, with unresolved D. CDR1 DFQATT and CDR2 SNEGSKA come from the germline V gene (reference sequence). V lost 3 bases to trimming and J lost 7 bases, with 7 bases between them. The CDR3 has 11 residues. DNA of the CDR3: TGCAGTGCTAGCACCTGGAATGAGCAGTTCTTC. Protein: CSASTWNEQFF.

The genes are TRBV10-3 and TRBJ2-7, with 8 bases matching TRBD1. Germline V lookup: CDR1 ENHRY, CDR2 SYGVKD. This CDR3 is 11 amino acids long. V shed 9 bases and J 6 bases; nucleotides not matched to a gene: 4. The CDR3: CAIGTGGEQYF. The CDR3 DNA reads as TGTGCCATTGGGACAGGCGGCGAGCAGTACTTC.

Only a few counts were recorded for this clone. The rearrangement joins TRBV29-1 to TRBJ2-2; D may be TRBD1 or TRBD2 (5 bases each). Germline CDR1 and CDR2: SQVTM and ANQGSEA. The CDR3 is made up of 12 amino acids. V was pared by 7 bases and J by 6 bases, with 12 bases between. The DNA of the CDR3 is TGCAGCGGGGTCTTGGGGGCCGGGGAGCTGTTTTTT. Protein sequence: CSGVLGAGELFF.

This clone was seen only a few times. The chain has TRBV9 and TRBJ2-7; D unclear. Germline lookup yields CDR1 SGDLS and CDR2 YYNGEE. Trimming removed 3 bases at V and 3 bases at J, with 7 bases between. The CDR3 contains 12 residues. CDR3 region: CASSGESYEQYF. The CDR3 DNA reads as TGTGCCAGCAGCGGAGAAAGCTACGAGCAGTACTTC.

The V call is TRBV18, the J call TRBJ2-7; 10 nucleotides match TRBD1. Germline assignment: CDR1 KGHSH and CDR2 LQKENI. This CDR3 contains 15 residues. J gave up 2 bases and V 4 bases, and 5 bases lay outside the gene matches. Written as DNA, the CDR3 is TGTGCCAGCTCACTGGGACAGGGGACCACCTACGAGCAGTACTTC. It specifies CASSLGQGTTYEQYF.